What follows describes a single TCR beta chain. Its target is unknown. CDR1 is SGDLS, CDR2 YYNGEE, per germline. V was cut by 4 bases and J by 2 bases, with 21 bases left in between. This CDR3 region has 17 residues. The data originate from a study of radiotherapy plus CTLA-4 blockade in lung cancer. Study results and caveats: It was early blood T cell clone dynamics, with interferon-beta, that reportedly best predicted response. Tumor-origin TCR clones grew in blood after radiotherapy plus ipilimumab.

Profiling relied on immunoSEQ multiplex PCR, and the TCRdb table lists in-frame clones only, not all of them. The profile shows under 70,000 clones, roughly 80% of them singletons. Focal radiation with ipilimumab CTLA-4 blockade was given to patients with chemo-refractory metastatic non-small-cell lung cancer. The specimen was peripheral blood, collected from a patient treated with radiotherapy plus ipilimumab. The genes are TRBV9 and TRBJ1-1; weak D call: TRBD1 (6 bases). This TCR derives from a human donor with non-small cell lung cancer who had a complete response to radiotherapy plus ipilimumab. DNA of the CDR3: TGTGCCAGCAGCCCACACCGGGGGACACACACTAACACTGAAGCTTTCTTT. Its protein is CASSPHRGTHTNTEAFF.